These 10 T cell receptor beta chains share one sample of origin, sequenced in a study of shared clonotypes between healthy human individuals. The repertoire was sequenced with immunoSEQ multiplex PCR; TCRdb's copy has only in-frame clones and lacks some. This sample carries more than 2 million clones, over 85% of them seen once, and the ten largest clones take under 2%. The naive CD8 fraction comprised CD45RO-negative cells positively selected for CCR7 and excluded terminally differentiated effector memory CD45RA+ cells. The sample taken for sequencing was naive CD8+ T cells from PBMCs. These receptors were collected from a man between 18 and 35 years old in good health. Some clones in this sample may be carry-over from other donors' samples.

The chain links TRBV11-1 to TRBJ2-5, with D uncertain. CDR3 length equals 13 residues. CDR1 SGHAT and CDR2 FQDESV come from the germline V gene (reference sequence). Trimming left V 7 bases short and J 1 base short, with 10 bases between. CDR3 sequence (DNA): TGTGCCAGCACCTTGCGGCGCCAAGAGACCCAGTACTTC. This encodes CASTLRRQETQYF.

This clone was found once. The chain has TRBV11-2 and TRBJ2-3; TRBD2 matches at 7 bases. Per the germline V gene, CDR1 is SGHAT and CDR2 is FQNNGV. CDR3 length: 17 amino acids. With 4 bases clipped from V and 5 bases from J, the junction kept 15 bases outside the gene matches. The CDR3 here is CASSYQFPRTSGDTQYF. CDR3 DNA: TGTGCCAGCAGCTACCAATTCCCCCGGACTAGTGGAGATACGCAGTATTTT.

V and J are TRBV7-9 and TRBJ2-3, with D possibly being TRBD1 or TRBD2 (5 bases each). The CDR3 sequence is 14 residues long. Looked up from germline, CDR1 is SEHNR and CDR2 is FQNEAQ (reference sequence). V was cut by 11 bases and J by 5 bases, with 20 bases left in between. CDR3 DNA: TGTGCCGGGACGGACGGTGTTTTCGGAGATACGCAGTATTTT. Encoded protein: CAGTDGVFGDTQYF.

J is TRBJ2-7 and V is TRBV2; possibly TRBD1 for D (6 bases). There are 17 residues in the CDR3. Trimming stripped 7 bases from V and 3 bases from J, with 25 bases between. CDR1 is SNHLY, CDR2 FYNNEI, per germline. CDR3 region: CASTRYRAYDRYYEQYF. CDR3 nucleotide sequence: TGTGCCAGCACGAGGTATAGAGCCTACGACAGGTACTACGAGCAGTACTTC.

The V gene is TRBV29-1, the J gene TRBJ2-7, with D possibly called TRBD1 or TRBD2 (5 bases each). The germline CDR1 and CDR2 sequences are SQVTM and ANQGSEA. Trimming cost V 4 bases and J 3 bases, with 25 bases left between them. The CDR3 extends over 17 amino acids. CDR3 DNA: TGCAGCGTTGTTTGGGGCGCGGCTAGCCACCCTCTCTACGAGCAGTACTTC. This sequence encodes CSVVWGAASHPLYEQYF.

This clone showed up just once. Written as DNA, the CDR3 is TGTGCCAGCTCACCGGACTCAACTTACGAGCAGTACTTC. Amino acid sequence: CASSPDSTYEQYF. V usage is TRBV18 and J usage is TRBJ2-7; maybe TRBD2 (5 bases). Looked up from germline, CDR1 is KGHSH and CDR2 is LQKENI. Trimming pared 3 bases from V and 4 bases from J, leaving 10 bases between. The CDR3 is made up of 13 amino acids.

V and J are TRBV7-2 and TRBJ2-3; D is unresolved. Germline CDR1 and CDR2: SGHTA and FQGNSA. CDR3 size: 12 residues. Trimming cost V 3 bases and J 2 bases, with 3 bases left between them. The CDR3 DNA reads TGTGCCAGCAGCTTCGTCACAGATACGCAGTATTTT. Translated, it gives CASSFVTDTQYF.

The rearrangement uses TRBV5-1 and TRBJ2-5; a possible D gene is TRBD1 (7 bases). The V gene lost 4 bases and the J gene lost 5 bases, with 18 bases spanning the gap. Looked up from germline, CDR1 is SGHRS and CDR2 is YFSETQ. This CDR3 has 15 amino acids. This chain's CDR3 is CASSAEGQSGETQYF. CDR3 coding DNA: TGCGCCAGCAGCGCGGAGGGACAGTCAGGGGAGACCCAGTACTTC.

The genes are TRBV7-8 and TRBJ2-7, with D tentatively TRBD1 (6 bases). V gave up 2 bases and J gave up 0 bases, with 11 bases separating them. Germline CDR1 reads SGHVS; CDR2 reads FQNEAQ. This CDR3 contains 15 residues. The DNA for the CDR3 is TGTGCCAGCAGCTTAACACAGGGAAGCTCCTACGAGCAGTACTTC. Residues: CASSLTQGSSYEQYF.

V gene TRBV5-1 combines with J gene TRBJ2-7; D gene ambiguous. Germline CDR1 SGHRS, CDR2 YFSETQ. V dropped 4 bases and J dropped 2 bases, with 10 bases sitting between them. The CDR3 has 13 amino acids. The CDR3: CASSEGDTYEQYF. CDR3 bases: TGCGCCAGCAGCGAAGGTGATACCTACGAGCAGTACTTC.